Included here is one T cell receptor (beta chain) sequence, with context. Source study methods: Counts of nucleated cells, estimated from reference gene primer amplification, were obtained. The protocol was immunoSEQ multiplex PCR, while the TCRdb copy is restricted to in-frame clones and leaves out a portion. The V and J calls and the clone size are those of that table, but D and trimming were determined from the DNA. The data show some 210,000 clones, approximately 85% seen once. The germline CDR1 and CDR2 sequences are MDHEN and SYDVKM. Trimming at V came to 8 bases and at J to 3 bases, leaving 5 bases not matched to a gene. The CDR3 runs to 15 residues. The data were taken from a study of blood T cell repertoires in COVID-19. The overall study: PBMCs, B-cell-depleted T cells, or T cells provided the cDNA or gDNA that made up the material.

The TCR originated in a woman aged 45 to 65 with active or convalescent COVID-19. V is TRBV28 and J is TRBJ2-6, with TRBD2 matching 9 bases. Sequencing was carried out using peripheral blood. The CDR3 region is CASGGRAGGANVLTF. The CDR3 coding sequence is TGTGCCAGCGGCGGGAGGGCTGGTGGGGCCAACGTCCTGACTTTC.